Sequencing of this TCR beta chain was carried out in a study of blood T cell repertoires in COVID-19 (dated by TCRdb to about 2020). For the wider study: Samples covering the acute and convalescent phases of COVID-19 were provided by collaborators in the United States, Italy and Spain. The material from the prospective study consisted of cDNA or gDNA derived from T cells, B-cell-depleted T cells, or PBMCs. The dataset comprised deeply sampled blood TCRbeta repertoires from subjects exposed to, actively infected with, or recovered from COVID-19. A freely available public database, intended as a resource for researchers studying the immune response to SARS-CoV-2, is where the repertoires were released. Samples came from the ongoing ImmuneRACE study (first 160 participants) plus 1,254 subjects from 6 global collaborators. Nearly every sample came with metadata listing a de-identified subject ID, COVID-19 status, age in years and sex. HLA class I and class II types, where available, came from metadata supplied by the sample provider rather than from assay-based typing.

TCRbeta CDR3 regions were amplified from genomic DNA by means of the immunoSEQ Assay, a bias-controlled multiplex PCR. Per the original workflow: Within the assay, amplification of reference gene primers was used to estimate how many nucleated cells each sample contained. To quantify the absolute abundance of each unique TCRbeta CDR3 rearrangement, sequence reads were collapsed and filtered. For each sample, productive Simpson clonality was calculated by taking the square root of Simpson's diversity index across productive rearrangements. In TCRdb, the immuneACCESS table is reduced to in-frame sequences with V and J assigned. These tables do not hold every clone; where another copy was compared, an unresolved V gene accounts for under half, and the others remain unexplained. V, J and clone size reflect that table, while D and trimming were determined from the DNA. Within this sample are 60,000 to 65,000 clones, with about 75% of them counted one time only. The ten largest clonotypes hold 40% to 60% of the sample.

CDR1 and CDR2, per the germline V gene, are MDHEN and SYDVKM. The CDR3 goes from the cysteine to the phenylalanine over 15 residues. The DNA shown is the 45-base CDR3, in frame from base 1. The junction carries 14 bases between V and J, which are trimmed by 6 bases and 1 base respectively. In regard to this clone: Its antigen is still unknown. Per-nucleotide qualities are absent, and no much larger clonotype sits a single base away.

Here is what the overall study found, with its caveats: The quantity of clinical and demographic metadata differed by source and by participant and was supplied without curation.

The collaborating institutions used their own protocols to collect whole blood in K2EDTA tubes. For TCRbeta analysis, collaborators shipped samples as frozen whole blood, isolated PBMCs, or DNA extracted from either of those sample types. The sequenced material came from peripheral blood. The TCR sequence derives from an elderly woman with acute or convalescent COVID-19. The chain joins TRBV28 to TRBJ2-3; the D segment could be TRBD1, given 5 matching bases. The CDR3: CASSRRQSRTDTQYF. DNA sequence: TGTGCCAGCAGCCGACGACAGAGCCGCACAGATACGCAGTATTTT.